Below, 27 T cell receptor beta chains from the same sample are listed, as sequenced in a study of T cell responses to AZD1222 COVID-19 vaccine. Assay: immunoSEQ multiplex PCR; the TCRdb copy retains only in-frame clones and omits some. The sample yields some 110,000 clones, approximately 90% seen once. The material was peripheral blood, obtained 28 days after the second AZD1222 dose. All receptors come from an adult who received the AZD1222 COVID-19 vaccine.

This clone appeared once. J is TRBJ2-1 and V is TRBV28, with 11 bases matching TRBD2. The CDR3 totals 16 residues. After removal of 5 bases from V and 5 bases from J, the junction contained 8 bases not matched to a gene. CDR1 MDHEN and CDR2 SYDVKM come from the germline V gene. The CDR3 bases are TGTGCCAGCAGTCTGATAGCGGGAGGGATCGACAATGAGCAGTTCTTC. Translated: CASSLIAGGIDNEQFF. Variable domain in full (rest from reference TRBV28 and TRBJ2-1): DVKVTQSSRYLVKRTGEKVFLECVQDMDHENMFWYRQDPGLGLRLIYFSYDVKMKEKGDIPEGYSVSREKKERFSLILESASTNQTSMYLCASSLIAGGIDNEQFFGPGTRLTVL.

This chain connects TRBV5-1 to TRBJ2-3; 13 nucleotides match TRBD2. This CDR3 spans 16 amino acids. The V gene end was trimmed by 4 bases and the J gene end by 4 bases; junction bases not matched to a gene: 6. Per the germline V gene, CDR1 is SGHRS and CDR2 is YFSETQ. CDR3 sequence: CASSPRLAGGPDTQYF. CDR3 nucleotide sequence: TGCGCCAGCAGCCCAAGACTAGCGGGGGGTCCAGATACGCAGTATTTT.

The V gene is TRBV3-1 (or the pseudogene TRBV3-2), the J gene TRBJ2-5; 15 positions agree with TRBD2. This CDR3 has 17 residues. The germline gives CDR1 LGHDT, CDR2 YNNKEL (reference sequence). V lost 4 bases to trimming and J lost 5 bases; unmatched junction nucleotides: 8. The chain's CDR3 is CASSLGLAGGHRETQYF. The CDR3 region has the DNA TGTGCCAGCAGCCTAGGACTAGCGGGGGGGCATCGGGAGACCCAGTACTTC.

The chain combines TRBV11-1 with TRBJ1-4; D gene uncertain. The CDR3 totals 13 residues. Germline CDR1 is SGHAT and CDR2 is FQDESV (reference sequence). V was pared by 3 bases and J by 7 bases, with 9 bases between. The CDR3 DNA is TGTGCCAGCAGCTTGGGCGAAGTTGAAAAACTGTTTTTT. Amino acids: CASSLGEVEKLFF.

The CDR3 loop reads CASSAPTGFNSPLHF. The CDR3, as DNA: TGTGCCAGCAGTGCCCCGACAGGGTTTAATTCACCCCTCCACTTT. The rearrangement joins TRBV28 to TRBJ1-6, with TRBD1 identical over 7 bases. Germline CDR1 reads MDHEN; CDR2 reads SYDVKM. The length of the CDR3 is 15 residues. Trimming took 5 bases from V and 6 from J; bases not matched to a gene: 7.

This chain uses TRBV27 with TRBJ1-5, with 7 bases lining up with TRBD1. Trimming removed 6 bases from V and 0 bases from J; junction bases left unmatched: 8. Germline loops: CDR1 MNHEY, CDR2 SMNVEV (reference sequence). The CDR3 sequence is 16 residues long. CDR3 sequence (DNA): TGTGCCAGCAGGGGTACAGGGGCAGATAGCAATCAGCCCCAGCATTTT. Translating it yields CASRGTGADSNQPQHF.

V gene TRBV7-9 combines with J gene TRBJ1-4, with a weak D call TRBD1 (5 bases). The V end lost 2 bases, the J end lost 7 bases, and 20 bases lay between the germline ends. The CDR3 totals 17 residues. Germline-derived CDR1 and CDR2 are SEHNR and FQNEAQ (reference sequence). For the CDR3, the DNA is TGTGCCAGCAGCTTAAGGGGACCGACAGTCGATGGTGAAAAACTGTTTTTT. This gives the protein CASSLRGPTVDGEKLFF.

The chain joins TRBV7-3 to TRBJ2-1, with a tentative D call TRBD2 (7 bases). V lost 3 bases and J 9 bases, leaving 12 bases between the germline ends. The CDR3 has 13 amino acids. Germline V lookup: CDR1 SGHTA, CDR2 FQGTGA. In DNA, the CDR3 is TGTGCCAGCAGCTTTTCCGGGGGGCCTGAGCAGTTCTTC. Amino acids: CASSFSGGPEQFF.

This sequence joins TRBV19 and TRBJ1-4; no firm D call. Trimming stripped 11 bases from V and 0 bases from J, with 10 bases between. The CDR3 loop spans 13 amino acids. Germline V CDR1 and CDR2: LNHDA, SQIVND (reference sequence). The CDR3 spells CAAARATNEKLFF. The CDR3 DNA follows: TGTGCCGCAGCAAGGGCAACTAATGAAAAACTGTTTTTT.

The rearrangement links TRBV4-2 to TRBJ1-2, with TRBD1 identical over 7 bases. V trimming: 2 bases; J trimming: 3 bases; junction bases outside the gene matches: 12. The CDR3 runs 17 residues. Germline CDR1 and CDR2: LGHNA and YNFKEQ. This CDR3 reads CASSQSLQGTRDYGYTF. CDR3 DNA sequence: TGTGCCAGCAGCCAAAGTTTACAGGGGACTAGGGACTATGGCTACACCTTC.

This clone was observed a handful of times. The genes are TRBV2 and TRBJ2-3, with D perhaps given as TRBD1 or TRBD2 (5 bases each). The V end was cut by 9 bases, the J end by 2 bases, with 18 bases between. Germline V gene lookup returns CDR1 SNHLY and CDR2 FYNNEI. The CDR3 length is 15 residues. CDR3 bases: TGTGCCAGAGGAGCTCCCTCCGGGACCACAGATACGCAGTATTTT. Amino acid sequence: CARGAPSGTTDTQYF. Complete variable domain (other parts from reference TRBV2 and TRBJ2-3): EPEVTQTPSHQVTQMGQEVILRCVPISNHLYFYWYRQILGQKVEFLVSFYNNEISEKSEIFDDQFSVERPDGSNFTLKIRSTKLEDSAMYFCARGAPSGTTDTQYFGPGTRLTVL.

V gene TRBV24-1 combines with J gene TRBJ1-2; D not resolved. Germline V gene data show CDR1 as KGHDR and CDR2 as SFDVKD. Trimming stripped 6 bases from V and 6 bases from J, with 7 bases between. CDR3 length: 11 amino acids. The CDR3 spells CATSSGNGYTF. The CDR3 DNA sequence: TGTGCCACCAGTTCTGGCAATGGCTACACCTTC.

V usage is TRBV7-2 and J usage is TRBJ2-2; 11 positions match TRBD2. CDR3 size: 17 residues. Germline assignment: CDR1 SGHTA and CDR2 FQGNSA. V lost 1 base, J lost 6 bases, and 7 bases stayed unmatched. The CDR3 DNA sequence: TGTGCCAGCAGCTTAGAGATAACTAGCGGGAGCGCCGGGGAGCTGTTTTTT. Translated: CASSLEITSGSAGELFF.

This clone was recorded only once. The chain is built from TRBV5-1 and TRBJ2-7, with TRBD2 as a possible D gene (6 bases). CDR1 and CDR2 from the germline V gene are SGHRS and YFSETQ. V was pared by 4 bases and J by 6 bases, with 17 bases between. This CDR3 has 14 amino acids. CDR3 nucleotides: TGCGCCAGCAGCGTGGGGGGAGCTTCTAGCGAGCAGTACTTC. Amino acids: CASSVGGASSEQYF.

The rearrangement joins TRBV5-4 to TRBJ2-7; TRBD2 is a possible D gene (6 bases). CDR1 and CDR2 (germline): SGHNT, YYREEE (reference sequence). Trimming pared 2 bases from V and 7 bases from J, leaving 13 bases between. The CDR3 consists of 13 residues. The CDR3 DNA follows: TGTGCCAGCAGCTTTGCGGGAATGTGGGAGCAGTACTTC. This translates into CASSFAGMWEQYF.

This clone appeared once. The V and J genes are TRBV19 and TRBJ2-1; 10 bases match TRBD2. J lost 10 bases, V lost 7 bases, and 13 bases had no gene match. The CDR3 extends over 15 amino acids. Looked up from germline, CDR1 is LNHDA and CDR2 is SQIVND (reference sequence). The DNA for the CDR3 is TGTGCCAGTACCATGGGGCTAGCGGGAGCAGGGGAGCAGTTCTTC. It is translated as CASTMGLAGAGEQFF. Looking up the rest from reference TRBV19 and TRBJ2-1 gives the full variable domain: DGGITQSPKYLFRKEGQNVTLSCEQNLNHDAMYWYRQDPGQGLRLIYYSQIVNDFQKGDIAEGYSVSREKKESFPLTVTSAQKNPTAFYLCASTMGLAGAGEQFFGPGTRLTVL.

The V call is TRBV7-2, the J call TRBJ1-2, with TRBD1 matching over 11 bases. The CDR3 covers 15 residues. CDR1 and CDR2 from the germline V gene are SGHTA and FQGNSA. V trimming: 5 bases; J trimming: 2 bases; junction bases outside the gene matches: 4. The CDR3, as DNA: TGTGCCAGCAGCCCAGGGACAGGGGGAAACTATGGCTACACCTTC. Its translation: CASSPGTGGNYGYTF.

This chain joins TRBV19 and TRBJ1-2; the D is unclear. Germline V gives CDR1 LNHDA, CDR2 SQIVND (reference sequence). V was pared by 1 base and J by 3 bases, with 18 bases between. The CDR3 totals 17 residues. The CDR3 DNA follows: TGTGCCAGTAGTATAGTCCGGGCGGAAGGCCGGGACTATGGCTACACCTTC. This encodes CASSIVRAEGRDYGYTF. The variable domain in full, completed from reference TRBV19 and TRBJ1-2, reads DGGITQSPKYLFRKEGQNVTLSCEQNLNHDAMYWYRQDPGQGLRLIYYSQIVNDFQKGDIAEGYSVSREKKESFPLTVTSAQKNPTAFYLCASSIVRAEGRDYGYTFGSGTRLTVV.

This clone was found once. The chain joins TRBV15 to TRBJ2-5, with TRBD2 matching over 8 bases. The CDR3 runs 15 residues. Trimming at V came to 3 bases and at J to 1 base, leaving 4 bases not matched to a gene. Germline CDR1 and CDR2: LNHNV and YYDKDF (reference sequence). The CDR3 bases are TGTGCCACCAGCAGCGGGCGGGGGGTCCAAGAGACCCAGTACTTC. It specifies CATSSGRGVQETQYF.

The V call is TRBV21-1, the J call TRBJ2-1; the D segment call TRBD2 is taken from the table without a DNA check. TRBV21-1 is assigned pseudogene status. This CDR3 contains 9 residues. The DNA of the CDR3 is TGTGCCAGCAGCAAACGTCAGTTCTTC. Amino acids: CASSKRQFF.

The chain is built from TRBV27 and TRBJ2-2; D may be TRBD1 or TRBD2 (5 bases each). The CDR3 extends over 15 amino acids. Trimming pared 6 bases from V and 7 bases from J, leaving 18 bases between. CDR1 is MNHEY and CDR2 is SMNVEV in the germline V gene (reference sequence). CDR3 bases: TGTGCCAGCAGCCGGGACGGAGGTAGAGGCGGGGAGCTGTTTTTT. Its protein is CASSRDGGRGGELFF.

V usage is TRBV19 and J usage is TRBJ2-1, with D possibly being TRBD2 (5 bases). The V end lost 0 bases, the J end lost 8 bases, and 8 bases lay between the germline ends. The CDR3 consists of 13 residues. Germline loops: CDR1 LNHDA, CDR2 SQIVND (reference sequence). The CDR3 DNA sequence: TGTGCCAGTAGTATAGATAACGGGGATGAGCAGTTCTTC. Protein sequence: CASSIDNGDEQFF. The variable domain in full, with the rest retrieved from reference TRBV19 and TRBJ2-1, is DGGITQSPKYLFRKEGQNVTLSCEQNLNHDAMYWYRQDPGQGLRLIYYSQIVNDFQKGDIAEGYSVSREKKESFPLTVTSAQKNPTAFYLCASSIDNGDEQFFGPGTRLTVL.

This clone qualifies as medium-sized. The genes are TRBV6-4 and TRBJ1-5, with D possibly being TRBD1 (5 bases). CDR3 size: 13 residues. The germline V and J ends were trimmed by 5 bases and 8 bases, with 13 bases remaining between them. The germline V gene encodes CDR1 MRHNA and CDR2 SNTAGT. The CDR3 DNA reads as TGTGCCAGCAGTCCCAGGGAAGGTGAGCCCCAGCATTTT. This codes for CASSPREGEPQHF.

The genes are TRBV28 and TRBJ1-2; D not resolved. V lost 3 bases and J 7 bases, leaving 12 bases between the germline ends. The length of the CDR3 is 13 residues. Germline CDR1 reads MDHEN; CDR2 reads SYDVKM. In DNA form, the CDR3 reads TGTGCCAGCAGTTTTTTGGCTCCTAGTGGCTACACCTTC. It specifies CASSFLAPSGYTF.

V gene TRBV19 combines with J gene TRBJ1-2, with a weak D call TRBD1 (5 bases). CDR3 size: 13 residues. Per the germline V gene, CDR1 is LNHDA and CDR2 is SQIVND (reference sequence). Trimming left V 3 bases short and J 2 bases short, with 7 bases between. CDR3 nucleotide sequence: TGTGCCAGTAGTATGTGGGGGAACTATGGCTACACCTTC. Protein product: CASSMWGNYGYTF.

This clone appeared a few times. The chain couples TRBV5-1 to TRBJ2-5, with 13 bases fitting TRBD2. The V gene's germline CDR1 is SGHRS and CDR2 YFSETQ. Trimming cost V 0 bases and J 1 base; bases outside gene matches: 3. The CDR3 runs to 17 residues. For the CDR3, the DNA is TGCGCCAGCAGCTTGGCAGGGACTAGCGGGGCCCAAGAGACCCAGTACTTC. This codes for CASSLAGTSGAQETQYF.

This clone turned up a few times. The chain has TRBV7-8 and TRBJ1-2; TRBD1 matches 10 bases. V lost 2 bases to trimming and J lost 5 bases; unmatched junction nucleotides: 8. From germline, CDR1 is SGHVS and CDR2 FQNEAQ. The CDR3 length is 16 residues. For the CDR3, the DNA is TGTGCCAGCAGCTTACCCAGGACAGGGGGAGGGTATGGCTACACCTTC. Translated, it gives CASSLPRTGGGYGYTF.